This T cell receptor (beta chain) emerged from a study of T cell responses to AZD1222 COVID-19 vaccine. General study findings and limits: Clonal diversity was possibly underestimated, and the donors were mostly white British, with more females. Two AZD1222 administrations were followed by greater Spike-specific TCR breadth and depth.

The repertoire was sequenced with immunoSEQ multiplex PCR; TCRdb's copy has only in-frame clones and lacks some. Here the sample spans more than 110,000 clones, approximately 90% being singletons. V shed 3 bases, J shed 0 bases, and the junction held 7 bases outside the gene matches. This CDR3 contains 16 residues. Germline lookup yields CDR1 SGHRS and CDR2 YFSETQ. This clone turned up a few times. The antigen is unknown. The origin of this receptor is an adult in good health. The material was peripheral blood, obtained on day 0 of AZD1222 vaccination. V gene TRBV5-1 combines with J gene TRBJ2-7; the match to TRBD2 covers 9 bases. CDR3 region: CASSSTASGNSYEQYF. The CDR3 DNA reads TGCGCCAGCAGCTCGACTGCTAGCGGGAACTCCTACGAGCAGTACTTC. Supplemented by reference TRBV5-1 and TRBJ2-7, the full variable domain reads KAGVTQTPRYLIKTRGQQVTLSCSPISGHRSVSWYQQTPGQGLQFLFEYFSETQRNKGNFPGRFSGRQFSNSRSEMNVSTLELGDSALYLCASSSTASGNSYEQYFGPGTRLTVT.